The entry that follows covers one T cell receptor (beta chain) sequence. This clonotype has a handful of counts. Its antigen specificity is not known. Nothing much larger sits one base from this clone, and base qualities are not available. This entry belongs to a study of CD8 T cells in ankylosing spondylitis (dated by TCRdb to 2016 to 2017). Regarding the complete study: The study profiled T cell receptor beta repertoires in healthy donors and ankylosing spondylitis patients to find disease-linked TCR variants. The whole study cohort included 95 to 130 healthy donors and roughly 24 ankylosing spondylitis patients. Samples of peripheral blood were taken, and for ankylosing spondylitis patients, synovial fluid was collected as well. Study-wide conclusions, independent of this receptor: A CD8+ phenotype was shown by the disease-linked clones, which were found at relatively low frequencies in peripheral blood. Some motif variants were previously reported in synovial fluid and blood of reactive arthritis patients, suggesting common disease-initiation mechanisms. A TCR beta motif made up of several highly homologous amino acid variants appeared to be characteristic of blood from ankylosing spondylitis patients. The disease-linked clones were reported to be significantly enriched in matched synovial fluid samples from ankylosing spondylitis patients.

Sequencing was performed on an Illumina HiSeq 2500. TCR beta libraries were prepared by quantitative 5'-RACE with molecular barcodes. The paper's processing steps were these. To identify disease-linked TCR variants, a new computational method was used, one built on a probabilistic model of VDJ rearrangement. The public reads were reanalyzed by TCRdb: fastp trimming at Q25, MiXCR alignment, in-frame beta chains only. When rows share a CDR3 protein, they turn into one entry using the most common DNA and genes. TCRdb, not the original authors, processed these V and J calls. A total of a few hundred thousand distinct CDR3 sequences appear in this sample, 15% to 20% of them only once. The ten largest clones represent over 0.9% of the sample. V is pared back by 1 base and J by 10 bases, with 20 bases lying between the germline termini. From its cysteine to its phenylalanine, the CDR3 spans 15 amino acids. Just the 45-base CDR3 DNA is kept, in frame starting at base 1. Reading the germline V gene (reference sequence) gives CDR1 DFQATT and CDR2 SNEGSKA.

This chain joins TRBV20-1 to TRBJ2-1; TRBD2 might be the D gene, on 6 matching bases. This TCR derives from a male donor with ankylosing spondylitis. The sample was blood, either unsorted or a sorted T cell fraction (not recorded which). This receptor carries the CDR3 CSARGVGSPPKEQFF. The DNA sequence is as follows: TGCAGTGCTAGAGGTGTCGGGAGCCCACCTAAAGAGCAGTTCTTC.